What follows are 28 T cell receptor beta chains derived from one specimen sequenced in a study of a mutant IDH1 vaccine in newly diagnosed glioma. Clones were read by immunoSEQ multiplex PCR, and TCRdb kept only the in-frame ones, dropping some. The sample lists tens of thousands of clones; 83% were seen once. The sample's time point: baseline, week 1 (first vaccination visit). Indicated treatment: pre-vaccination baseline after standard-of-care therapy. The source was PBMCs, collected from a glioma patient treated with radiotherapy, temozolomide or both. These receptors all come from a woman aged 45-65 years with glioma.

In its sample, this clone was seen once. V and J are TRBV4-1 and TRBJ2-7; 8 bases align to TRBD1. Looked up from germline, CDR1 is MGHRA and CDR2 is YSYEKL. V trimming: 1 base; J trimming: 2 bases; junction bases outside the gene matches: 7. This CDR3 is built from 16 residues. The CDR3 loop is CASSQAPTGAPYEQYF. The CDR3 nucleotides are TGCGCCAGCAGCCAAGCCCCGACAGGGGCTCCCTACGAGCAGTACTTC.

The chain combines TRBV5-6 with TRBJ2-7; 7 nucleotides match TRBD1. Germline lookup yields CDR1 SGHDT and CDR2 YYEEEE. J was trimmed by 2 bases and V by 4 bases; bases with no gene match: 9. This CDR3 region has 15 residues. As DNA, the CDR3 is TGTGCCAGCAGCCCCATCCCGACAGGGCCCTACGAGCAGTACTTC. Translated, it gives CASSPIPTGPYEQYF.

The chain combines TRBV5-1 with TRBJ2-2; either TRBD1 or TRBD2 may fit D (6 bases each). The germline CDR1 and CDR2 sequences are SGHRS and YFSETQ. CDR3 length: 13 amino acids. V was clipped by 5 bases and J by 4 bases, with 9 bases between them. CDR3: CASRQGGTGELFF. The CDR3 DNA follows: TGCGCCAGCAGACAGGGAGGCACCGGGGAGCTGTTTTTT.

This clone was recorded only once. The V gene is TRBV7-2, the J gene TRBJ2-1, with unresolved D. V was pared by 4 bases and J by 3 bases, with 7 bases between. The CDR3 consists of 13 residues. Germline V gives CDR1 SGHTA, CDR2 FQGNSA. The CDR3, as DNA: TGTGCCAGCAGCTCAACCAGCTACAATGAGCAGTTCTTC. Translation: CASSSTSYNEQFF.

The chain recombines TRBV2 with TRBJ2-2; D may be TRBD2 (6 bases). The CDR3 is 14 amino acids. The V end lost 8 bases, the J end lost 0 bases, and 10 bases lay between the germline ends. Germline V gene lookup returns CDR1 SNHLY and CDR2 FYNNEI. CDR3 sequence reads: CASRWDSNTGELFF. The CDR3 DNA is TGTGCCAGCCGGTGGGACTCGAACACCGGGGAGCTGTTTTTT.

The CDR3 DNA is TGTGCCAGCAGCGTAGGAGCAGACGGGAATCAGCCCCAGCATTTT. Residues: CASSVGADGNQPQHF. The chain combines TRBV9 with TRBJ1-5, with D unresolved. V lost 0 bases and J lost 4, with 11 bases in between. The CDR3 has 15 residues. Looked up from germline, CDR1 is SGDLS and CDR2 is YYNGEE. Using reference TRBV9 and TRBJ1-5 for the parts outside the CDR3, the full variable domain is DSGVTQTPKHLITATGQRVTLRCSPRSGDLSVYWYQQSLDQGLQFLIQYYNGEERAKGNILERFSAQQFPDLHSELNLSSLELGDSALYFCASSVGADGNQPQHFGDGTRLSIL.

This chain connects TRBV5-1 to TRBJ2-7, with D perhaps TRBD2 (6 bases). Deletions cut 2 bases from V and 7 bases from J, with 16 bases between. This CDR3 is 14 amino acids long. The V gene's germline CDR1 is SGHRS and CDR2 YFSETQ. CDR3 sequence: CASSFYDSGEEQYF. CDR3 coding DNA: TGCGCCAGCAGCTTCTATGACTCGGGGGAGGAGCAGTACTTC.

The CDR3 bases are TGTGCCAGCAGTTTACAGGGGGCCATGGACTATGGCTACACCTTC. Protein product: CASSLQGAMDYGYTF. The chain carries TRBV2 and TRBJ1-2; 9 bases fit TRBD1. V gave up 5 bases and J gave up 3 bases; unmatched junction bases: 7. This CDR3 has 15 residues. CDR1 is SNHLY and CDR2 is FYNNEI in the germline V gene.

In this sample, this clone turned up once. The V gene is TRBV18, the J gene TRBJ1-6; 8 nucleotides match TRBD1. Germline trimming cut 3 bases from V and 7 bases from J; bases unmatched to any gene: 8. The CDR3 is 16 residues long. Germline assignment: CDR1 KGHSH and CDR2 LQKENI. The CDR3 region has the DNA TGTGCCAGCTCACCCCCTTCGAGGACAGGGAATTCACCCCTCCACTTT. Translated: CASSPPSRTGNSPLHF.

The chain has TRBV6-6 and TRBJ1-5; a weak D match, TRBD1 (6 bases). This CDR3 has 14 amino acids. Looked up from germline, CDR1 is MNHNY and CDR2 is SVGAGI (reference sequence). Trimming stripped 7 bases from V and 9 bases from J, with 19 bases between. This CDR3 reads CASTKGDLVWPQHF. DNA for the CDR3: TGTGCCAGCACCAAGGGGGATCTCGTCTGGCCCCAGCATTTT.

In DNA, the CDR3 is TGTGCCAGCATTGCGGACTCGGGCAGAAACACCATATATTTT. Translating gives CASIADSGRNTIYF. The chain carries TRBV2 and TRBJ1-3; D is unclear. V was trimmed by 7 bases and J by 5 bases, leaving 15 bases between them. The CDR3 length is 14 residues. From germline, CDR1 is SNHLY and CDR2 FYNNEI.

The V call is TRBV5-1, the J call TRBJ2-1; either TRBD1 or TRBD2 may supply D (6 bases each). The V end was cut by 1 base, the J end by 8 bases, with 13 bases between. The germline CDR1 and CDR2 sequences are SGHRS and YFSETQ. This CDR3 is built from 14 residues. The CDR3 loop is CASSLIKGGYEQFF. The DNA of the CDR3 is TGCGCCAGCAGCTTGATTAAAGGGGGGTATGAGCAGTTCTTC. The entire variable domain, with the rest obtained from reference TRBV5-1 and TRBJ2-1, is as follows: KAGVTQTPRYLIKTRGQQVTLSCSPISGHRSVSWYQQTPGQGLQFLFEYFSETQRNKGNFPGRFSGRQFSNSRSEMNVSTLELGDSALYLCASSLIKGGYEQFFGPGTRLTVL.

The V and J genes are TRBV7-9 and TRBJ1-6; D gene uncertain. The CDR3 is made up of 13 amino acids. Between the trimmed V and J ends, which lost 5 bases and 5 bases, there was a span of 7 bases. Germline values: CDR1 SEHNR, CDR2 FQNEAQ (reference sequence). As DNA, the CDR3 is TGTGCCAGCAGCCGGTTGGATAATTCACCCCTCCACTTT. The encoded protein is CASSRLDNSPLHF. Complete variable domain (other parts from reference TRBV7-9 and TRBJ1-6): DTGVSQNPRHKITKRGQNVTFRCDPISEHNRLYWYRQTLGQGPEFLTYFQNEAQLEKSRLLSDRFSAERPKGSFSTLEIQRTEQGDSAMYLCASSRLDNSPLHFGNGTRLTVT.

The chain has TRBV5-1 and TRBJ1-1; D not certain. CDR1 and CDR2 from the germline V gene are SGHRS and YFSETQ. The CDR3 is 13 amino acids. Trimming took 6 bases from V and 1 from J, leaving 10 bases between them. For the CDR3, the DNA is TGCGCCAGCACGAGACCCGAGAACACTGAAGCTTTCTTT. This encodes CASTRPENTEAFF. Looking up the rest from reference TRBV5-1 and TRBJ1-1 gives the full variable domain: KAGVTQTPRYLIKTRGQQVTLSCSPISGHRSVSWYQQTPGQGLQFLFEYFSETQRNKGNFPGRFSGRQFSNSRSEMNVSTLELGDSALYLCASTRPENTEAFFGQGTRLTVV.

This sequence joins TRBV10-1 and TRBJ1-1; no firm D call. The CDR3 contains 11 residues. Germline V gives CDR1 WNHNN, CDR2 SYGVQD (reference sequence). With 10 bases removed from V and 11 bases from J, the gap between germline ends came to 17 bases. The CDR3 reads CATPKYLRAFF. The CDR3 DNA reads as TGCGCCACCCCAAAATACCTCCGGGCTTTCTTT.

The V gene is TRBV4-1, the J gene TRBJ2-1; D possibly corresponds to TRBD2 (7 bases). With 1 base removed from V and 8 bases from J, the gap between germline ends came to 18 bases. This CDR3 spans 16 amino acids. Per germline, CDR1 MGHRA and CDR2 YSYEKL. The CDR3: CASSQGRGGAFDEQFF. The DNA for the CDR3 is TGCGCCAGCAGCCAAGGACGAGGGGGGGCGTTCGATGAGCAGTTCTTC.

This clone has a single count. V is TRBV5-1 and J is TRBJ2-2; 12 positions match TRBD1. The germline V gene has CDR1 SGHRS and CDR2 YFSETQ. Unmatched junction bases numbered 7, after V lost 0 bases and J lost 4 bases. The CDR3 consists of 18 residues. DNA for the CDR3: TGCGCCAGCAGCTTGGGACCTGGGACAGGGGGCTTCACCGGGGAGCTGTTTTTT. Translating gives CASSLGPGTGGFTGELFF.

This clone was counted a few times. CDR3 nucleotides: TGTGCCAGCAGCTTAGTCCGACAGGGGATTTATGGCTACACCTTC. Protein product: CASSLVRQGIYGYTF. The V and J genes are TRBV7-9 and TRBJ1-2, with 8 bases fitting TRBD1. CDR3 length equals 15 residues. The trim removed 1 base at V and 5 bases at J, leaving 6 bases unmatched. Germline V gene sequence: CDR1 SEHNR, CDR2 FQNEAQ (reference sequence).

The chain combines TRBV4-1 with TRBJ2-5; 10 nucleotides align to TRBD1. Looked up from germline, CDR1 is MGHRA and CDR2 is YSYEKL. The CDR3 has 17 amino acids. The ends lost 2 bases at V and 5 bases at J; junction bases unmatched: 11. This CDR3 reads CASSQKGTGAFRETQYF. As DNA, the CDR3 is TGCGCCAGCAGCCAAAAAGGGACAGGGGCGTTCCGGGAGACCCAGTACTTC.

This chain connects TRBV2 to TRBJ2-7; TRBD2 aligns across 8 bases. After removal of 2 bases from V and 6 bases from J, the junction contained 9 bases not matched to a gene. This CDR3 is 15 amino acids long. CDR1 is SNHLY and CDR2 is FYNNEI in the germline V gene. The CDR3: CASSEKERGNLEQYF. CDR3 in DNA: TGTGCCAGCAGTGAAAAAGAGCGGGGGAACCTCGAGCAGTACTTC.

The CDR3 nucleotides read TGCGCCAGCAGCTTTGGGGGAGCTAGCGGGGATTTAACGCAGACCCAGTACTTC. It translates to CASSFGGASGDLTQTQYF. The chain is built from TRBV5-1 and TRBJ2-5; 9 bases line up with TRBD2. After removal of 2 bases from V and 6 bases from J, the junction contained 17 bases not matched to a gene. The CDR3 has 18 amino acids. Germline-derived CDR1 and CDR2 are SGHRS and YFSETQ.

The chain couples TRBV9 to TRBJ2-2; D is possibly TRBD1 or TRBD2 (5 bases each). This CDR3 comprises 15 residues. V was trimmed by 3 bases and J by 0 bases, leaving 9 bases between them. Germline CDR1 SGDLS, CDR2 YYNGEE. The CDR3 region has the DNA TGTGCCAGCAGCGGGGACGGACCGAACACCGGGGAGCTGTTTTTT. Its protein is CASSGDGPNTGELFF. Filled out from reference TRBV9 and TRBJ2-2, the complete variable domain reads DSGVTQTPKHLITATGQRVTLRCSPRSGDLSVYWYQQSLDQGLQFLIQYYNGEERAKGNILERFSAQQFPDLHSELNLSSLELGDSALYFCASSGDGPNTGELFFGEGSRLTVL.

V and J are TRBV6-1 and TRBJ1-2; perhaps TRBD1 as D (6 bases). Germline values: CDR1 MNHNS, CDR2 SASEGT. Trimming stripped 8 bases from V and 7 bases from J, with 17 bases between. The CDR3 covers 13 residues. CDR3 amino acids: CASHNTGSIGYTF. As DNA, the CDR3 is TGTGCCAGCCATAATACAGGGTCGATTGGCTACACCTTC.

The chain carries TRBV9 and TRBJ2-3; 10 nucleotides match TRBD1. Germline loops: CDR1 SGDLS, CDR2 YYNGEE. The trim removed 4 bases at V and 5 bases at J, leaving 4 bases unmatched. The CDR3 spans 14 residues. The CDR3 loop is CASSTTGGLDTQYF. CDR3 coding DNA: TGTGCCAGCAGCACGACAGGGGGCTTAGATACGCAGTATTTT.

In its sample, this clone was seen a few times. This sequence joins TRBV5-8 and TRBJ1-2, with 10 bases that match TRBD1. There are 15 residues in the CDR3. Trimming removed 4 bases from V and 3 bases from J; junction bases left unmatched: 6. The germline V gene has CDR1 SGHTS and CDR2 YDEGEE. Written as DNA, the CDR3 is TGTGCCAGCAGCGCGGACGGACAGGGGGACTATGGCTACACCTTC. This sequence encodes CASSADGQGDYGYTF. The variable domain in full, completed from reference TRBV5-8 and TRBJ1-2, reads EAGVTQSPTHLIKTRGQQATLRCSPISGHTSVYWYQQALGLGLQFLLWYDEGEERNRGNFPPRFSGRQFPNYSSELNVNALELEDSALYLCASSADGQGDYGYTFGSGTRLTVV.

The chain couples TRBV6-5 to TRBJ2-3; D ambiguous. The germline CDR1 and CDR2 sequences are MNHEY and SVGAGI. V shed 6 bases and J shed 2 bases, with 9 bases lying between them. The CDR3 has 13 amino acids. CDR3 sequence (DNA): TGTGCCAGCAGCACCGGATACACAGATACGCAGTATTTT. It encodes CASSTGYTDTQYF.

V and J are TRBV5-1 and TRBJ2-5; no clear D. Germline values: CDR1 SGHRS, CDR2 YFSETQ. The CDR3 has 12 residues. V lost 0 bases and J lost 5, with 5 bases in between. The CDR3 is CASSLETETQYF. The CDR3 DNA follows: TGCGCCAGCAGCTTGGAGACGGAGACCCAGTACTTC.

The chain carries TRBV6-1 and TRBJ1-4; the match to TRBD1 covers 11 bases. The CDR3 consists of 14 residues. The V gene end was trimmed by 6 bases and the J gene end by 6 bases; junction bases not matched to a gene: 3. CDR1 is MNHNS, CDR2 SASEGT, per germline. The DNA for the CDR3 is TGTGCCAGCAGGGACAGGGGGCCGGATGAAAAACTGTTTTTT. This translates into CASRDRGPDEKLFF.